This T cell receptor (beta chain) was observed in a study of blood T cell repertoires in COVID-19. Across the whole study: Sources were T cells, B-cell-depleted T cells, or PBMCs; the material itself was cDNA or gDNA.

Unmatched junction bases numbered 5, after V lost 4 bases and J lost 0 bases. Per germline, CDR1 SGHDT and CDR2 YYEEEE. This CDR3 has 15 amino acids. During active infection, Seattle patients enrolled and were then monitored through disease. Profiling relied on immunoSEQ multiplex PCR, and the TCRdb table lists in-frame clones only, not all of them. The sample includes about 280,000 clones, around 88% of them seen just once. This sequence joins TRBV5-6 and TRBJ2-7; TRBD1 matches at 9 bases. Sequencing was done on a sample of peripheral blood. This TCR came from a woman between 65 and 79 years old with COVID-19, enrolled during active disease. For the CDR3, the DNA is TGTGCCAGCAGCGATCAGGGACAGGGCTCCTACGAGCAGTACTTC. As protein: CASSDQGQGSYEQYF.